Shown below are 27 T cell receptor beta chains from a single sample sequenced in a study of T cells in Graves' hyperthyroidism and ophthalmopathy. TCR beta CDR3 region amplification was performed from RNA transcripts. Researchers ran a first-round RT-PCR on the TCR CDR3 using the HTBI primer set. TCRdb recomputed calls from the multiplex PCR reads with MiXCR, one row per CDR3 protein. This sample has roughly 650,000 distinct CDR3 sequences, with more than 15% found just once. The material sequenced was blood. The receptors originated from a woman aged 40 to 50 with Graves' ophthalmopathy.

This clonotype was observed at least ten times. The chain has TRBV27 and TRBJ1-5; D not resolved. The V end was cut by 6 bases, the J end by 0 bases, with 9 bases between. This CDR3 contains 14 residues. Looked up from germline, CDR1 is MNHEY and CDR2 is SMNVEV (reference sequence). This CDR3 is CASSVRYSNQPQHF. In nucleotides, the CDR3 is TGTGCCAGCAGCGTCCGGTATAGCAATCAGCCCCAGCATTTT.

This clonotype was counted a few times. The J gene is TRBJ2-7, the V gene TRBV20-1; D possibly corresponds to TRBD1 (6 bases). Trimming removed 6 bases from V and 0 bases from J, with 24 bases in between. Germline CDR1 and CDR2: DFQATT and SNEGSKA (reference sequence). CDR3 length equals 17 residues. The CDR3 protein is CSATTVTGVGGSYEQYF. The CDR3 region has the DNA TGCAGTGCCACGACCGTGACAGGAGTCGGCGGCTCCTACGAGCAGTACTTC.

This clonotype has a handful of counts. The chain joins TRBV5-1 to TRBJ2-5; 8 positions agree with TRBD1. With V trimmed by 4 bases and J by 5 bases, 10 bases remained unmatched. Germline CDR1 SGHRS, CDR2 YFSETQ. This CDR3 region has 15 residues. The chain's CDR3 is CASSPRAGGDETQYF. The CDR3, as DNA: TGCGCCAGCAGCCCGAGGGCAGGGGGCGACGAGACCCAGTACTTC.

This chain connects TRBV28 to TRBJ2-7, with 13 bases identical to TRBD2. Per the germline V gene, CDR1 is MDHEN and CDR2 is SYDVKM. The CDR3 runs to 19 residues. V gave up 3 bases and J gave up 3 bases; unmatched junction bases: 14. The CDR3 DNA is TGTGCCAGCAGTTTGCGGGACACACTAGCGGGAGGGCCCATCTACGAGCAGTACTTC. This encodes CASSLRDTLAGGPIYEQYF.

This clonotype was observed a few times. The chain couples TRBV12-3 or TRBV12-4 to TRBJ2-1; D is ambiguous. The CDR3 is 12 amino acids. V was cut by 4 bases and J by 9 bases, with 10 bases left in between. The CDR3 DNA sequence: TGTGCCAGCAGTTCAAGGTTAAGTGAGCAGTTCTTC. Translation gives CASSSRLSEQFF.

This clonotype was detected many times. A junction end diverges from the germline sequence, so it may reflect a read error. J is TRBJ2-1 and V is TRBV7-6; 12 positions agree with TRBD1. The CDR3 is 17 amino acids. CDR1 is SGHVS and CDR2 is FNYEAQ in the germline V gene. This CDR3 is CASSAGQGASGYDEQFF. CDR3 nucleotides: TGTGCCAGCAGCGCGGGACAGGGGGCGAGCGGCTACGATGAGCAGTTCTTC.

There are many counts of this clonotype. The chain combines TRBV6-1 with TRBJ2-5, with D perhaps matching TRBD2 (5 bases). The CDR3 loop spans 15 amino acids. Germline CDR1 reads MNHNS; CDR2 reads SASEGT. With 5 bases removed from V and 1 base from J, the gap between germline ends came to 14 bases. The CDR3 DNA reads as TGTGCCAGCAGTCCCCGCGGGTCCACCCAAGAGACCCAGTACTTC. Its protein is CASSPRGSTQETQYF.

The chain joins TRBV19 to TRBJ2-1; 8 positions agree with TRBD2. V gave up 4 bases and J gave up 8 bases; unmatched junction bases: 13. Germline V gene sequence: CDR1 LNHDA, CDR2 SQIVND (reference sequence). The CDR3 covers 16 residues. DNA for the CDR3: TGTGCCAGTAGTAGCGGGACTAGAAAACAACGATATGAGCAGTTCTTC. Translation: CASSSGTRKQRYEQFF.

There are a few counts of this clonotype. The CDR3 DNA reads TGCAGTGCAATTAGCGGGGGGGTGTCCTACAATGAGCAGTTCTTC. This codes for CSAISGGVSYNEQFF. J is TRBJ2-1 and V is TRBV20-1; TRBD2 matches at 11 bases. CDR1 DFQATT and CDR2 SNEGSKA come from the germline V gene (reference sequence). The J segment lost 1 base and the V segment lost 6 bases, leaving 5 bases of the junction unmatched. The CDR3 contains 15 residues.

At least ten counts were recorded for this clonotype. This chain's CDR3 is CSARDGWNQPQHF. The CDR3 DNA is TGCAGTGCTAGAGATGGTTGGAATCAGCCCCAGCATTTT. The rearrangement uses TRBV20-1 and TRBJ1-5, with D unclear. V was pared by 0 bases and J by 4 bases, with 7 bases between. The germline V gene has CDR1 DFQATT and CDR2 SNEGSKA (reference sequence). This CDR3 spans 13 amino acids.

This clonotype was detected only a few times. V gene TRBV11-2 combines with J gene TRBJ1-1; possible D gene TRBD1, 5 bases. Looked up from germline, CDR1 is SGHAT and CDR2 is FQNNGV. The CDR3 sequence is 15 residues long. Trimming cost V 5 bases and J 4 bases, with 17 bases left between them. CDR3 in amino acids: CASSPGFGGGTEAFF. In DNA form, the CDR3 reads TGTGCCAGCAGCCCCGGGTTTGGGGGGGGCACTGAAGCTTTCTTT.

This clonotype was seen ten or more times. V gene TRBV18 combines with J gene TRBJ1-2; maybe TRBD1 (5 bases). The CDR3 has 15 residues. The V gene lost 2 bases and the J gene lost 4 bases, with 14 bases spanning the gap. Germline CDR1 KGHSH, CDR2 LQKENI. CDR3 loop: CASSPDGTGSYGYTF. CDR3 coding DNA: TGTGCCAGCTCACCAGATGGAACAGGATCCTATGGCTACACCTTC.

The chain uses TRBV2 and TRBJ1-2; 9 nucleotides match TRBD1. With V trimmed by 6 bases and J by 9 bases, 5 bases remained unmatched. The CDR3 extends over 12 amino acids. CDR1 is SNHLY, CDR2 FYNNEI, per germline. The CDR3 protein is CASSVGQGSYTF. DNA for the CDR3: TGTGCCAGCAGCGTAGGACAGGGGAGCTACACCTTC.

This clonotype came up a few times. The chain's CDR3 is CASSEGLAGPNEQFF. CDR3 nucleotide sequence: TGTGCCAGCAGTGAAGGTCTAGCGGGGCCAAATGAGCAGTTCTTC. V and J are TRBV2 and TRBJ2-1; 9 bases match TRBD2. Germline-derived CDR1 and CDR2 are SNHLY and FYNNEI. The CDR3 is 15 residues long. J was trimmed by 7 bases and V by 1 base; bases with no gene match: 5.

This clonotype was found once. A much larger clone differs from this one at a single base, so this may be a read error. This is likely a read error, given that the CDR3 carries no conserved phenylalanine or tryptophan at its end. The CDR3: CASTTGMVKTQYL. Here the CDR3 DNA reads TGTGCCAGCACCACCGGGATGGTTAAGACCCAGTACCTC. This chain joins TRBV28 and TRBJ2-5, with a tentative D call TRBD2 (5 bases). The V gene lost 7 bases and the J gene lost 6 bases, with 15 bases spanning the gap. The CDR3 covers 13 residues. Germline values: CDR1 MDHEN, CDR2 SYDVKM.

In this sample, this clonotype turned up a few times. The rearrangement links TRBV2 to TRBJ2-3; 8 bases agree with TRBD2. J was trimmed by 4 bases and V by 4 bases; bases with no gene match: 7. CDR1 is SNHLY and CDR2 is FYNNEI in the germline V gene. This CDR3 spans 15 amino acids. The CDR3 sequence is CASSVGSGSSDTQYF. The CDR3 bases are TGTGCCAGCAGTGTAGGCAGCGGGAGCTCAGATACGCAGTATTTT. Using reference TRBV2 and TRBJ2-3 for the parts outside the CDR3, the full variable domain is EPEVTQTPSHQVTQMGQEVILRCVPISNHLYFYWYRQILGQKVEFLVSFYNNEISEKSEIFDDQFSVERPDGSNFTLKIRSTKLEDSAMYFCASSVGSGSSDTQYFGPGTRLTVL.

The sample holds many counts of this clonotype. This chain uses TRBV28 with TRBJ1-1, with a weak D call TRBD1 (5 bases). Germline CDR1 is MDHEN and CDR2 is SYDVKM. The CDR3 length is 14 residues. V was clipped by 5 bases and J by 11 bases, with 21 bases between them. The CDR3 DNA is TGTGCCAGCAGTCCCCAGGGCAGTTCCCTCCGCGCTTTCTTT. Its translation is CASSPQGSSLRAFF.

This clonotype was detected ten times or more. The rearrangement links TRBV11-2 to TRBJ1-1; D gene ambiguous. This CDR3 spans 13 amino acids. Trimming left V 6 bases short and J 5 bases short, with 13 bases between. The V gene's germline CDR1 is SGHAT and CDR2 FQNNGV. CDR3 sequence reads: CASRSNIGTEAFF. In nucleotides, the CDR3 is TGTGCCAGCAGATCTAACATTGGGACTGAAGCTTTCTTT.

This clonotype was observed a handful of times. The chain is built from TRBV19 and TRBJ2-1; TRBD2 might be the D (6 bases). The CDR3 has 16 amino acids. Germline assignment: CDR1 LNHDA and CDR2 SQIVND (reference sequence). V was cut by 7 bases and J by 0 bases, with 16 bases left in between. CDR3 nucleotide sequence: TGTGCCAGTATGAGGGGCCTGGGAGGCTCCTACAATGAGCAGTTCTTC. Protein product: CASMRGLGGSYNEQFF. Looking up the rest from reference TRBV19 and TRBJ2-1 gives the full variable domain: DGGITQSPKYLFRKEGQNVTLSCEQNLNHDAMYWYRQDPGQGLRLIYYSQIVNDFQKGDIAEGYSVSREKKESFPLTVTSAQKNPTAFYLCASMRGLGGSYNEQFFGPGTRLTVL.

The rearrangement links TRBV9 to TRBJ1-5; D perhaps matches TRBD1 (5 bases). The germline CDR1 and CDR2 sequences are SGDLS and YYNGEE. The CDR3 is made up of 15 amino acids. V was trimmed by 2 bases and J by 5 bases, leaving 14 bases between them. In DNA, the CDR3 is TGTGCCAGCAGCGTTGAGGGTAGGGGCGATCAGCCCCAGCATTTT. Amino acid sequence: CASSVEGRGDQPQHF.

This clonotype was recorded once. The rearrangement links TRBV28 to TRBJ2-2, with D perhaps matching TRBD1 (7 bases). The V end lost 2 bases, the J end lost 0 bases, and 10 bases lay between the germline ends. The CDR3 consists of 16 residues. The germline gives CDR1 MDHEN, CDR2 SYDVKM. The CDR3 protein is CASSLRGTANTGELFF. The CDR3 nucleotides are TGTGCCAGCAGTTTACGGGGGACAGCGAACACCGGGGAGCTGTTTTTT.

As to this clonotype: A much larger clone differs by one base, so this may be a read error. The V gene is TRBV5-1, the J gene TRBJ2-1; the D is unclear. V was trimmed by 4 bases and J by 2 bases, leaving 13 bases between them. The germline V gene encodes CDR1 SGHRS and CDR2 YFSETQ. This CDR3 spans 15 amino acids. CDR3 coding DNA: TGCGCCAGCAGCCCCCCAGGCCTCCCCTACAATGAGCAGTTCTTC. Protein sequence: CASSPPGLPYNEQFF.

This clonotype occurred a few times. This rearrangement joins TRBV5-5 to TRBJ2-5; D unresolved. The CDR3 loop spans 16 amino acids. Deletions cut 1 base from V and 5 bases from J, with 18 bases between. From germline, CDR1 is SGHKS and CDR2 YYEKEE (reference sequence). The CDR3 nucleotides are TGTGCCAGCAGCTTGCTGGCGGCTAACACCCGGGAGACCCAGTACTTC. Its protein is CASSLLAANTRETQYF.

This clonotype was seen ten or more times. The CDR3 reads CSAWDSGSTDTQYF. As DNA, the CDR3 is TGCAGTGCATGGGATAGCGGATCCACAGATACGCAGTATTTT. The rearrangement uses TRBV20-1 and TRBJ2-3, with D possibly TRBD2 on 6 matching bases. The V gene's germline CDR1 is DFQATT and CDR2 SNEGSKA (reference sequence). This CDR3 contains 14 residues. Trimming cost V 6 bases and J 2 bases, with 15 bases left between them.

A few counts support this clonotype. The chain carries TRBV7-9 and TRBJ1-1; D gene ambiguous. V was cut by 5 bases and J by 3 bases, with 16 bases left in between. The CDR3 covers 15 residues. Germline CDR1 is SEHNR and CDR2 is FQNEAQ (reference sequence). CDR3 sequence reads: CASSKSTTKHTEAFF. CDR3 bases: TGTGCCAGCAGCAAAAGCACCACGAAGCACACTGAAGCTTTCTTT. Full variable domain (rest looked up from reference TRBV7-9 and TRBJ1-1): DTGVSQNPRHKITKRGQNVTFRCDPISEHNRLYWYRQTLGQGPEFLTYFQNEAQLEKSRLLSDRFSAERPKGSFSTLEIQRTEQGDSAMYLCASSKSTTKHTEAFFGQGTRLTVV.

This clonotype was observed a handful of times. This chain uses TRBV12-3 or TRBV12-4 with TRBJ2-2; 13 bases map to TRBD2. The ends lost 3 bases at V and 7 bases at J; junction bases unmatched: 11. The CDR3 contains 18 residues. The CDR3 reads CASSFSLGLAGWDGELFF. CDR3 DNA sequence: TGTGCCAGCAGTTTTAGCCTGGGACTAGCGGGATGGGACGGGGAGCTGTTTTTT.

This clonotype has at least ten counts. The J gene is TRBJ1-4, the V gene TRBV2; D is unclear. The CDR3 covers 13 residues. Germline assignment: CDR1 SNHLY and CDR2 FYNNEI. Trimming stripped 5 bases from V and 12 bases from J, with 16 bases between. CDR3 sequence reads: CASSQTSTTQLFF. The CDR3 coding sequence is TGTGCCAGCAGTCAAACTTCGACAACCCAACTGTTTTTT.